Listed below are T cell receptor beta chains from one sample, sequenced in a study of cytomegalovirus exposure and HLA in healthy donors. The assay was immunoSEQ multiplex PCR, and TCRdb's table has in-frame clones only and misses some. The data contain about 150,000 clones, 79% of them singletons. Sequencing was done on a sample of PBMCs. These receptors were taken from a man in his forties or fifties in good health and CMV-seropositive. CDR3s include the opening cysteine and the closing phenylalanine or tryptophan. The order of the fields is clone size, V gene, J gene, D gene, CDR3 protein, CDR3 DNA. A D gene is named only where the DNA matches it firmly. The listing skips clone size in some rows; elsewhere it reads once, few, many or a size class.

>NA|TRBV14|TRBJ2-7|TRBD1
CASSRGQGSFYEQYF
TGTGCCAGCAGCCGAGGACAGGGGTCATTCTACGAGCAGTACTTC
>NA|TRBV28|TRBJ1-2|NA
CASSFTGTYGYTF
TGTGCCAGCAGTTTCACAGGGACCTATGGCTACACCTTC
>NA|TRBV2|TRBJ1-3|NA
CASSELRGSGNTIYF
TGTGCCAGCAGTGAGCTCAGGGGCTCTGGAAACACCATATATTTT
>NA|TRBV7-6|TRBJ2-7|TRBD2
CASSTGASGRLYEQYF
TGTGCCAGCAGCACCGGAGCTAGCGGGAGACTCTACGAGCAGTACTTC
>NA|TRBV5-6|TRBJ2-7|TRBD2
CASSFLGRASYEQYF
TGTGCCAGCAGCTTCCTTGGGAGGGCTTCCTACGAGCAGTACTTC
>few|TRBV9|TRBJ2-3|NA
CASSVVGGASTDTQYF
TGTGCCAGCAGCGTAGTTGGCGGGGCCTCCACAGATACGCAGTATTTT
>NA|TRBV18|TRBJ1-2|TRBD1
CASTQSTGKGNYGYTF
TGTGCCAGCACGCAATCGACAGGGAAGGGAAACTATGGCTACACCTTC
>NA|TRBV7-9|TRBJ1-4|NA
CAAQGPGNEKLFF
TGTGCAGCTCAGGGCCCGGGTAATGAAAAACTGTTTTTT
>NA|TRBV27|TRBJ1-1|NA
CATAGRYTEAFF
TGTGCCACCGCTGGCAGATACACTGAAGCTTTCTTT
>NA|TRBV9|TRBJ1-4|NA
CASSVDSGATNEKLFF
TGTGCCAGCAGCGTAGATTCAGGTGCAACTAATGAAAAACTGTTTTTT
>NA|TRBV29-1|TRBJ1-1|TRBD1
CSVDGGQGSEAFF
TGCAGCGTTGACGGGGGACAGGGCTCTGAAGCTTTCTTT
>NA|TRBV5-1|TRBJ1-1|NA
CASSTDRPNTEAFF
TGCGCCAGCAGCACTGACAGGCCGAACACTGAAGCTTTCTTT
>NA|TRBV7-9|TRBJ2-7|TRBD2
CASSSGGVGYEQYF
TGTGCCAGCAGCTCCGGGGGGGTAGGATACGAGCAGTACTTC
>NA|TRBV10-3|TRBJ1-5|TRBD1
CAISESGGAYQPQHF
TGTGCCATCAGTGAATCAGGGGGCGCGTATCAGCCCCAGCATTTT
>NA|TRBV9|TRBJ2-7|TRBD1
CASSVDGQGYEQYF
TGTGCCAGCAGCGTAGACGGACAGGGCTACGAGCAGTACTTC
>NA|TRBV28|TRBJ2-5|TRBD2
CASSSGSSGLQETQYF
TGTGCCAGCAGCTCGGGGAGTAGCGGGCTCCAAGAGACCCAGTACTTC
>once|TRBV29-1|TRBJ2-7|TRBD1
CSVELPGGRYEQYF
TGCAGCGTTGAGTTGCCAGGGGGCAGGTACGAGCAGTACTTC
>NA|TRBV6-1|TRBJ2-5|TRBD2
CASSELAGQETQYF
TGTGCCAGCAGTGAACTAGCGGGGCAAGAGACCCAGTACTTC
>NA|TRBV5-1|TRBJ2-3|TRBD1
CASSSQGSADTQYF
TGCGCCAGCAGCTCACAGGGGAGTGCAGATACGCAGTATTTT
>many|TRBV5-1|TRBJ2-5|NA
CASSVIYPGQETQYF
TGCGCCAGCAGCGTGATTTACCCCGGTCAAGAGACCCAGTACTTC
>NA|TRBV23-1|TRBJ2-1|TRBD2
CASSRLAGGPNTDNEQFF
TGCGCCAGCAGTCGGCTAGCGGGAGGGCCCAATACAGACAATGAGCAGTTCTTC
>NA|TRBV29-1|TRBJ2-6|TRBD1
CSVVDRGQGANVLTF
TGCAGCGTTGTGGACAGGGGGCAGGGGGCCAACGTCCTGACTTTC
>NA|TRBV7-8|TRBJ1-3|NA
CASSHTGGGSGNTIYF
TGTGCCAGCAGCCATACCGGGGGGGGCTCTGGAAACACCATATATTTT
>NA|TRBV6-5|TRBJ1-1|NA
CASSEGVGVTEAFF
TGTGCCAGCAGTGAAGGCGTAGGGGTCACTGAAGCTTTCTTT
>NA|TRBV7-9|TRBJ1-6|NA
CSSSFEGSPLHF
TGTTCCAGCAGCTTCGAGGGTTCACCCCTCCACTTT
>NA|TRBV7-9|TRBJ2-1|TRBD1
CSSSSTGVEQFF
TGTTCCAGCAGCTCCACAGGGGTCGAGCAGTTCTTC
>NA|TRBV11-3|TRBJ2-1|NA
CASSLRPPTSWVYNEQFF
TGTGCCAGCAGCTTACGCCCCCCTACTAGTTGGGTCTACAATGAGCAGTTCTTC
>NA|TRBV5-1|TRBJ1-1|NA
CASSSSARKATEAFF
TGCGCCAGCAGCTCTTCGGCGCGAAAAGCGACTGAAGCTTTCTTT
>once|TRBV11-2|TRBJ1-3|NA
CASSLRSSGNTIYF
TGTGCCAGCAGCTTACGGAGCTCTGGAAACACCATATATTTT